One sample yielded the 9 T cell receptor beta chains listed below, sequenced in a study of neurological immune-mediated disorders. TCRdb itself ran the 5' RACE reads through MiXCR, one entry per CDR3 protein. The profile shows just over 95,000 distinct CDR3 sequences, 3.5% to 4% of them singletons. The sample was PBMCs. All receptors come from a young woman with multiple sclerosis.

In this sample, this clonotype turned up a few times. The chain's CDR3 is CASSPLVGGTDTQYF. In DNA form, the CDR3 reads TGTGCCAGCTCCCCCCTGGTCGGGGGCACAGATACGCAGTATTTT. The chain recombines TRBV6-6 with TRBJ2-3, with D possibly being TRBD2 (5 bases). This CDR3 has 15 amino acids. The V end was cut by 8 bases, the J end by 1 base, with 16 bases between. Per the germline V gene, CDR1 is MNHNY and CDR2 is SVGAGI (reference sequence).

The rearrangement uses TRBV18 and TRBJ1-1, with 7 bases aligning to TRBD1. The CDR3 runs to 13 residues. Germline trimming cut 3 bases from V and 7 bases from J; bases unmatched to any gene: 5. Germline CDR1 reads KGHSH; CDR2 reads LQKENI. CDR3 residues: CASSPAGGIEAFF. As DNA, the CDR3 is TGTGCCAGCTCACCGGCAGGGGGAATTGAAGCTTTCTTT.

This clonotype has at least ten counts. The V call is TRBV5-1, the J call TRBJ1-6; TRBD1 is a possible D gene (6 bases). Per the germline V gene, CDR1 is SGHRS and CDR2 is YFSETQ. Between the trimmed V and J ends, which lost 4 bases and 4 bases, there was a span of 15 bases. This CDR3 comprises 16 residues. CDR3 sequence (DNA): TGCGCCAGCAGCCTCGGACAGAATACTTATAATTCACCCCTCCACTTT. Protein: CASSLGQNTYNSPLHF. The variable domain in full, completed from reference TRBV5-1 and TRBJ1-6, reads KAGVTQTPRYLIKTRGQQVTLSCSPISGHRSVSWYQQTPGQGLQFLFEYFSETQRNKGNFPGRFSGRQFSNSRSEMNVSTLELGDSALYLCASSLGQNTYNSPLHFGNGTRLTVT.

This clonotype was recorded many times. The CDR3 protein is CASSLLEVAGELFF. CDR3 DNA sequence: TGCGCCAGCAGCTTACTAGAAGTGGCCGGGGAGCTGTTTTTT. The chain links TRBV5-1 to TRBJ2-2, with D tentatively TRBD2 (5 bases). CDR1 and CDR2 (germline): SGHRS, YFSETQ. V lost 2 bases and J lost 6, with 11 bases in between. CDR3 size: 14 residues.

This clonotype was observed many times. V gene TRBV20-1 combines with J gene TRBJ2-1; 8 bases match TRBD2. The ends lost 5 bases at V and 3 bases at J; junction bases unmatched: 15. This CDR3 spans 17 amino acids. Germline V CDR1 and CDR2: DFQATT, SNEGSKA (reference sequence). The CDR3 bases are TGCAGTGCTTACACCGGCCGGGCGGGAGGTGACTACAATGAGCAGTTCTTC. This translates into CSAYTGRAGGDYNEQFF.

This clonotype was observed at least ten times. The DNA for the CDR3 is TGTGCCACCAGGACCAGCTCCTACGAGCAGTACTTC. Its protein is CATRTSSYEQYF. V usage is TRBV2 and J usage is TRBJ2-7; D is undetermined. Germline V gives CDR1 SNHLY, CDR2 FYNNEI. This CDR3 comprises 12 residues. V shed 10 bases and J shed 0 bases, with 10 bases lying between them.

This clonotype showed up many times. The rearrangement uses TRBV20-1 and TRBJ2-1, with TRBD2 identical over 10 bases. The CDR3 loop spans 13 amino acids. V lost 8 bases and J lost 9; bases outside the gene matches: 10. Germline V gene lookup returns CDR1 DFQATT and CDR2 SNEGSKA (reference sequence). CDR3 sequence: CSFLAGEGSEQFF. The CDR3, as DNA: TGCAGTTTTCTAGCGGGAGAAGGGAGTGAGCAGTTCTTC.

This clonotype was detected many times. The rearrangement joins TRBV7-2 to TRBJ1-6; D is uncertain. Germline V gene data show CDR1 as SGHTA and CDR2 as FQGNSA. The CDR3 length is 15 residues. Trimming pared 5 bases from V and 5 bases from J, leaving 13 bases between. DNA for the CDR3: TGTGCCAGCAGCAACCTTGAGGAACATAATTCACCCCTCCACTTT. Amino acid sequence: CASSNLEEHNSPLHF.

This clonotype has at least ten counts. J is TRBJ2-3 and V is TRBV10-3, with D maybe TRBD1 (7 bases). V lost 4 bases and J 6 bases, leaving 14 bases between the germline ends. The CDR3 is made up of 14 amino acids. Per germline, CDR1 ENHRY and CDR2 SYGVKD. CDR3 amino acids: CAISGSGGTDTQYF. The CDR3 DNA is TGTGCCATCAGTGGGTCAGGGGGGACGGATACGCAGTATTTT.